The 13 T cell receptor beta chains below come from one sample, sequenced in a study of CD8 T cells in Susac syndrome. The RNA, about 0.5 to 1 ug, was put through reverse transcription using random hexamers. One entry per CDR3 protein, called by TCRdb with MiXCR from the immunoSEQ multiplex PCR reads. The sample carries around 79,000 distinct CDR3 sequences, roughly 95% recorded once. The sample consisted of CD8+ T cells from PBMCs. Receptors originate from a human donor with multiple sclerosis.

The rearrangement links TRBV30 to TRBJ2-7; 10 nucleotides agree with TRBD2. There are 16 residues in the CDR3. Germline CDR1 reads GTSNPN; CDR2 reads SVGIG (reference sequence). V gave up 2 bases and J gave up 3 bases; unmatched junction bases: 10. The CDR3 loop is CAWSQRSLAGDYEQYF. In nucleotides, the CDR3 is TGTGCCTGGAGTCAGAGGAGTCTAGCGGGGGACTACGAGCAGTACTTC.

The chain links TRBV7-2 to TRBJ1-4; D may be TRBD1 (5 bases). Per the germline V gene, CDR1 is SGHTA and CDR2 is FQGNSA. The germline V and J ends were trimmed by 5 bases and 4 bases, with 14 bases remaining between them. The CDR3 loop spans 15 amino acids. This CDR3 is CASSPGELFNEKLFF. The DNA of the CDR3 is TGTGCCAGCAGCCCGGGGGAGCTGTTTAATGAAAAACTGTTTTTT.

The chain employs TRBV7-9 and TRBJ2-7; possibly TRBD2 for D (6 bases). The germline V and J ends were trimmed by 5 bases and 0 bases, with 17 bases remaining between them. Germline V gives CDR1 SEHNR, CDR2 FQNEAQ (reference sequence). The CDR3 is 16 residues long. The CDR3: CASSLGGLLGSYEQYF. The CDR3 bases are TGTGCCAGCAGCCTGGGGGGACTTTTAGGCTCCTACGAGCAGTACTTC.

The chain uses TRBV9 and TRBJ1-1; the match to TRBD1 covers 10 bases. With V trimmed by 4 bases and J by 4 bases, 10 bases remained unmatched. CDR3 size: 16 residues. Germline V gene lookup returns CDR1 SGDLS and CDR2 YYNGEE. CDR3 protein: CASSPPSGQGGTEAFF. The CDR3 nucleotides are TGTGCCAGCAGCCCCCCAAGCGGACAGGGGGGCACTGAAGCTTTCTTT.

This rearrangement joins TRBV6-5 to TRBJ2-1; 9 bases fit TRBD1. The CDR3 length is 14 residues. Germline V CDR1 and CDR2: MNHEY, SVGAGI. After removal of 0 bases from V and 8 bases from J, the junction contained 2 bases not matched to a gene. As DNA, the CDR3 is TGTGCCAGCAGTTACTCGCGGACAGGGGATGAGCAGTTCTTC. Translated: CASSYSRTGDEQFF.

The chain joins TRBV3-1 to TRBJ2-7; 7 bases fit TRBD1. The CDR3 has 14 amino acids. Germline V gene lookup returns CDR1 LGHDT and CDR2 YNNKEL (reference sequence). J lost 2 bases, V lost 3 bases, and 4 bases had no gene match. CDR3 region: CASSHDRDTYEQYF. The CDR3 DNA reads TGTGCCAGCAGCCACGACAGGGACACCTACGAGCAGTACTTC.

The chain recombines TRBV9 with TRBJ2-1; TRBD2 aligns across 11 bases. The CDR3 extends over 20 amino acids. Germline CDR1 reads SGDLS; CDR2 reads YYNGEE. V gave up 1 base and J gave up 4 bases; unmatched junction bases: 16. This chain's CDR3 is CASSVTDWSSGGALYNEQFF. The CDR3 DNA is TGTGCCAGCAGCGTAACGGACTGGAGTAGCGGGGGGGCTCTATACAATGAGCAGTTCTTC.

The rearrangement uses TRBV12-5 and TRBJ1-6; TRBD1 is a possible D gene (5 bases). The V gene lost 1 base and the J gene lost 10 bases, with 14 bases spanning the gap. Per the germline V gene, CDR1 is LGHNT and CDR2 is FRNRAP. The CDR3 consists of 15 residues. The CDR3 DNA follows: TGTGCTAGTGGTTTGGGAGGGGAGGTCAGCTCACCCCTCCACTTT. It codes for CASGLGGEVSSPLHF.

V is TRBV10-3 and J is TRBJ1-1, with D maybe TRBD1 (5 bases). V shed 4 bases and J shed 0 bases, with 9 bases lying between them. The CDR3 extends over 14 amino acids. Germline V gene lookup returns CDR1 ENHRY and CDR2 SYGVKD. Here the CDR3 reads CAISGGSLNTEAFF. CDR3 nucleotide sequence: TGTGCCATCAGTGGGGGCAGCCTGAACACTGAAGCTTTCTTT.

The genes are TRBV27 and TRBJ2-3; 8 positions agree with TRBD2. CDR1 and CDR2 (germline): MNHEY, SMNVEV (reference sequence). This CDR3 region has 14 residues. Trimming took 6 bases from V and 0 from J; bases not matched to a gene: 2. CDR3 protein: CASRLAASTDTQYF. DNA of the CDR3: TGTGCCAGCAGACTAGCGGCCAGCACAGATACGCAGTATTTT.

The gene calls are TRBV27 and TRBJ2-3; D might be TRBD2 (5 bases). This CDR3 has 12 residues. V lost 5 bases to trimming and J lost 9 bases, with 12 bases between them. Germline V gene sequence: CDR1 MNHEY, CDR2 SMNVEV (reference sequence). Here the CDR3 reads CASSAFGMTQYF. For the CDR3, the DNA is TGTGCCAGCAGTGCCTTCGGGATGACGCAGTATTTT.

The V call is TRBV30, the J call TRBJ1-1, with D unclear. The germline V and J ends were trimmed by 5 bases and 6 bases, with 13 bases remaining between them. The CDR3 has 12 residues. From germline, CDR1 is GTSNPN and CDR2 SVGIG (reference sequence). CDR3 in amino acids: CAWYLDRPEAFF. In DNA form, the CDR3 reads TGTGCCTGGTACCTGGATCGACCTGAAGCTTTCTTT.

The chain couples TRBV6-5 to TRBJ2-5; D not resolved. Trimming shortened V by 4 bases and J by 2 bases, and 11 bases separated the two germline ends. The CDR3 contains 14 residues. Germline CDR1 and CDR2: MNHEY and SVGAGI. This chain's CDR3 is CASSFTVGQETQYF. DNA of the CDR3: TGTGCCAGCAGTTTTACAGTGGGACAAGAGACCCAGTACTTC.